These T cell receptor beta chains were read from a single sample in a study of cytomegalovirus exposure and HLA in healthy donors. The repertoire was sequenced with immunoSEQ multiplex PCR; TCRdb's copy has only in-frame clones and lacks some. The profile covers some 160,000 clones, with approximately 79% appearing a single time and less than 2% taken by the ten largest. The sequenced material came from PBMCs. These receptors all stem from a woman aged 30 to 39 in good health and CMV-seronegative. The CDR3 runs from the conserved cysteine through the conserved F or W. D genes are given only for firm matches. Clone size is not always given. Where it is, it says once, few, many or a class for expanded clones.

clone size,J gene,V gene,D gene,CDR3 protein,CDR3 DNA
.,TRBJ2-1,TRBV7-3,.,CASSPYPGPSYNEQFF,TGTGCCAGCAGCCCCTACCCAGGGCCCTCCTACAATGAGCAGTTCTTC
.,TRBJ1-2,TRBV5-6,.,CASSLVGDGYTF,TGTGCCAGCAGCTTGGTAGGGGATGGCTACACCTTC
once,TRBJ2-7,TRBV7-6,TRBD1,CASSSTGTGGPADF,TGTGCCAGCAGCTCTACTGGGACAGGGGGGCCCGCGGACTTC
.,TRBJ2-2,TRBV6-4,TRBD1,CASTNGQGTPTGELFF,TGTGCCAGCACGAATGGACAGGGGACACCTACCGGGGAGCTGTTTTTT
.,TRBJ2-2,TRBV18,.,CASSEPSTVNTGELFF,TGTGCCAGCTCAGAGCCGAGTACAGTGAACACCGGGGAGCTGTTTTTT
once,TRBJ1-2,TRBV2,.,CASSDNRLSMGGYTF,TGTGCCAGCAGTGATAACAGACTATCTATGGGGGGCTACACCTTC
.,TRBJ2-6,TRBV5-6,.,CASSFKTDHSGANVLTF,TGTGCCAGCAGCTTCAAGACAGACCACTCTGGGGCCAACGTCCTGACTTTC
.,TRBJ1-4,TRBV7-7,TRBD1,CASSPHRTGTNEKLFF,TGTGCCAGCAGCCCCCACCGGACAGGGACTAATGAAAAACTGTTTTTT
.,TRBJ2-7,TRBV2,TRBD2,CASMREGPNSLLYEQYF,TGTGCCAGCATGAGGGAGGGGCCGAACTCACTCTTATACGAGCAGTACTTC
.,TRBJ2-7,TRBV6-5,.,CASSSYAGSSYEQYF,TGTGCCAGCAGTTCCTATGCAGGTAGCTCCTACGAGCAGTACTTC
.,TRBJ2-5,TRBV21-1,.,CASSKRVGVAGGIETQYF,.
.,TRBJ2-7,TRBV14,.,CASSQDIWMGREQYF,TGTGCCAGCAGCCAAGATATTTGGATGGGGAGAGAGCAGTACTTC
.,TRBJ1-6,TRBV5-5,.,CASSLDPGGGNSPLHF,TGTGCCAGCAGCTTGGACCCCGGGGGAGGTAATTCACCCCTCCACTTT
few,TRBJ1-2,TRBV25-1,.,CASSDPHRQDYGYTF,TGTGCCAGCAGTGATCCTCATAGGCAGGACTATGGCTACACCTTC
.,TRBJ2-6,TRBV7-7,TRBD1,CASSTGGAGANVLTF,TGTGCTAGCAGCACAGGGGGAGCTGGGGCCAACGTCCTGACTTTC
once,TRBJ1-1,TRBV7-9,.,CASSLMTANTEAFF,TGTGCCAGCAGCTTAATGACTGCGAACACTGAAGCTTTCTTT
.,TRBJ1-1,TRBV6-5,.,CASRTVKRAFF,TGTGCCAGCAGGACCGTCAAGCGGGCTTTCTTT
.,TRBJ1-1,TRBV7-2,.,CASSHRETNTEAFF,TGTGCCAGCAGCCACCGGGAGACGAACACTGAAGCTTTCTTT
.,TRBJ1-2,TRBV29-1,.,CSVGEDYGYTF,TGCAGCGTTGGGGAGGACTATGGCTACACCTTC
.,TRBJ1-6,TRBV18,.,CASSPLPPGFGYNSPLHF,TGTGCCAGCTCACCACTCCCACCAGGCTTCGGCTATAATTCACCCCTCCACTTT